This T cell receptor beta chain was identified in a study of blood T cell repertoires in COVID-19. This clone is a singleton in its sample. The assay was immunoSEQ multiplex PCR, and TCRdb's table has in-frame clones only and misses some. Here the sample spans about 150,000 clones, 70% to 90% being singletons. The sequenced material came from peripheral blood. This sequence originates from a woman in her sixties or seventies with COVID-19, enrolled during active disease.

The CDR3: CASSPLDRVPDTQYF. The CDR3 bases are TGTGCCAGCAGCCCCCTCGACAGGGTTCCAGATACGCAGTATTTT. This sequence joins TRBV4-2 and TRBJ2-3, with 7 nucleotides matching TRBD1. Germline V CDR1 and CDR2: LGHNA, YNFKEQ. The V gene end was trimmed by 4 bases and the J gene end by 4 bases; junction bases not matched to a gene: 8. This CDR3 has 15 residues.